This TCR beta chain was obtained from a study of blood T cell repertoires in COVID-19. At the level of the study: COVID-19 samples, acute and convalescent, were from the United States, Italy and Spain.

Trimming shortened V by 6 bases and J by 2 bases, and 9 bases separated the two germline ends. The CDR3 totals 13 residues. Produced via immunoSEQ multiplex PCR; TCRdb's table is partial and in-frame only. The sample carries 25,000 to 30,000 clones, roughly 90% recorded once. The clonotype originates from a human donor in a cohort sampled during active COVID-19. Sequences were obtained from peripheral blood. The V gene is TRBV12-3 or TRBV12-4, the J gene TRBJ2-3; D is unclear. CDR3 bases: TGTGCCAGCAGGGGTCAGGACACAGATACGCAGTATTTT. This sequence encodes CASRGQDTDTQYF.